These 16 T cell receptor beta chains share one sample of origin, sequenced in a study of shared clonotypes between healthy human individuals. Profiling relied on immunoSEQ multiplex PCR, and the TCRdb table lists in-frame clones only, not all of them. The profile covers 2 million to 3 million clones, with over 85% appearing a single time and around 0.4% taken by the ten largest. The specimen was naive CD4+ T cells from PBMCs. Indicated subset: CD45RA+ positively selected. These receptors originate from a young man in good health. Some clones in this sample may be carry-over from other donors' samples.

The CDR3 protein is CASSEMVEQYF. CDR3 nucleotide sequence: TGTGCCAGCAGTGAAATGGTCGAGCAGTACTTC. The chain has TRBV2 and TRBJ2-7, with D hard to call. The CDR3 has 11 residues. V was shortened by 2 bases and J by 6 bases, with 5 bases between the two germline ends. From germline, CDR1 is SNHLY and CDR2 FYNNEI.

The rearrangement uses TRBV9 and TRBJ1-1, with D possibly matching TRBD1 (5 bases). CDR1 and CDR2 from the germline V gene are SGDLS and YYNGEE. The CDR3 loop spans 15 amino acids. Trimming removed 0 bases from V and 2 bases from J, with 11 bases in between. CDR3 sequence reads: CASSVVDQGNTEAFF. The CDR3 DNA reads TGTGCCAGCAGCGTAGTTGATCAGGGAAACACTGAAGCTTTCTTT.

This chain links TRBV6-1 with TRBJ2-7; a weak D match, TRBD1 (6 bases). V dropped 6 bases and J dropped 1 base, with 7 bases sitting between them. The CDR3 is made up of 12 amino acids. Germline lookup yields CDR1 MNHNS and CDR2 SASEGT. The CDR3 DNA is TGTGCCAGCAGGGACAGATCCTACGAGCAGTACTTC. Translated, it gives CASRDRSYEQYF.

The CDR3, as DNA: TGTGCCAGCAGCCAAGATCCGCTAGCGGGAGCTTCCGATACGCAGTATTTT. Translated: CASSQDPLAGASDTQYF. This rearrangement joins TRBV4-2 to TRBJ2-3, with TRBD2 matching over 10 bases. Trimming cost V 0 bases and J 6 bases; bases outside gene matches: 9. The CDR3 contains 17 residues. The germline gives CDR1 LGHNA, CDR2 YNFKEQ.

The chain carries TRBV6-6 and TRBJ2-1; 8 positions match TRBD2. V lost 6 bases and J lost 6; bases outside the gene matches: 10. CDR3 length: 15 amino acids. Germline CDR1 is MNHNY and CDR2 is SVGAGI (reference sequence). The CDR3, as DNA: TGTGCCAGCAGGGGGACCAGCGGGAGCATCAATGAGCAGTTCTTC. This encodes CASRGTSGSINEQFF.

In this sample, this clone turned up once. Other DNA sequences in the sample encode the same CDR3. The chain employs TRBV2 and TRBJ1-5, with TRBD1 as a possible D gene (5 bases). V gave up 1 base and J gave up 6 bases, with 10 bases separating them. The CDR3 has 14 amino acids. Germline V lookup: CDR1 SNHLY, CDR2 FYNNEI. The chain's CDR3 is CASSEERGGQPQHF. The CDR3 DNA reads as TGTGCCAGCAGTGAAGAAAGGGGCGGTCAGCCCCAGCATTTT.

The V and J genes are TRBV11-2 and TRBJ2-5; D remains ambiguous. The CDR3 is 11 residues long. The germline V gene encodes CDR1 SGHAT and CDR2 FQNNGV. V was shortened by 7 bases and J by 5 bases, with 8 bases between the two germline ends. The CDR3 sequence is CASTLGETQYF. The CDR3 DNA reads TGTGCCAGCACCCTAGGGGAGACCCAGTACTTC. The full variable domain, completed using reference TRBV11-2 and TRBJ2-5, is EAGVAQSPRYKIIEKRQSVAFWCNPISGHATLYWYQQILGQGPKLLIQFQNNGVVDDSQLPKDRFSAERLKGVDSTLKIQPAKLEDSAVYLCASTLGETQYFGPGTRLLVL.

The chain joins TRBV29-1 to TRBJ2-6; no firm D call. CDR3 length: 14 amino acids. V was trimmed by 6 bases and J by 0 bases, leaving 9 bases between them. CDR1 is SQVTM and CDR2 is ANQGSEA in the germline V gene. CDR3 DNA: TGCAGCGTCGCCACTGTCTCTGGGGCCAACGTCCTGACTTTC. This sequence encodes CSVATVSGANVLTF. The complete variable domain, with remaining parts taken from reference TRBV29-1 and TRBJ2-6, reads SAVISQKPSRDICQRGTSLTIQCQVDSQVTMMFWYRQQPGQSLTLIATANQGSEATYESGFVIDKFPISRPNLTFSTLTVSNMSPEDSSIYLCSVATVSGANVLTFGAGSRLTVL.

This chain links TRBV5-1 with TRBJ2-1, with 7 bases lining up with TRBD2. The germline gives CDR1 SGHRS, CDR2 YFSETQ. The CDR3 loop spans 15 amino acids. J was trimmed by 13 bases and V by 0 bases; bases with no gene match: 13. CDR3 nucleotides: TGCGCCAGCAGCTTGGGGGTGCGGGAGAAAGGGAAACAGTTCTTC. Protein sequence: CASSLGVREKGKQFF.

This clone was counted once. This same CDR3 is encoded by further DNA sequences in the sample. V gene TRBV10-3 combines with J gene TRBJ2-5; D is perhaps TRBD1 (6 bases). From germline, CDR1 is ENHRY and CDR2 SYGVKD. The CDR3 sequence is 12 residues long. The V end was cut by 3 bases, the J end by 5 bases, with 7 bases between. The CDR3 here is CAISDRGETQYF. CDR3 bases: TGTGCCATCAGTGACAGGGGTGAGACCCAGTACTTC.

J is TRBJ2-7 and V is TRBV2, with 7 bases matching TRBD1. Germline V gene lookup returns CDR1 SNHLY and CDR2 FYNNEI. J gave up 2 bases and V 6 bases, and 4 bases lay outside the gene matches. The CDR3 contains 13 residues. The CDR3 here is CASRDDRAYEQYF. CDR3 coding DNA: TGTGCCAGCAGGGATGACAGGGCCTACGAGCAGTACTTC.

The chain's CDR3 is CASSEAAPLARETQYF. The CDR3 nucleotides are TGTGCCAGCAGTGAAGCTGCCCCACTAGCGCGAGAGACCCAGTACTTC. The chain couples TRBV2 to TRBJ2-5; TRBD2 agrees at 7 bases. V gave up 0 bases and J gave up 4 bases; unmatched junction bases: 8. This CDR3 has 16 residues. Germline V gene lookup returns CDR1 SNHLY and CDR2 FYNNEI.

V and J are TRBV27 and TRBJ2-7, with D maybe TRBD1 (5 bases). Germline V CDR1 and CDR2: MNHEY, SMNVEV (reference sequence). V dropped 4 bases and J dropped 2 bases, with 18 bases sitting between them. CDR3 size: 16 residues. The CDR3 nucleotides read TGTGCCAGCAGTTCACAGATGACAGATGGCGCCTACGAGCAGTACTTC. Translating gives CASSSQMTDGAYEQYF.

This rearrangement joins TRBV13 to TRBJ2-2; 7 nucleotides line up with TRBD2. Trimming at V came to 0 bases and at J to 3 bases, leaving 4 bases not matched to a gene. CDR1 is PRHDT, CDR2 FYEKMQ, per germline (reference sequence). This CDR3 spans 16 amino acids. CDR3 residues: CASSLGEAGDTGELFF. CDR3 sequence (DNA): TGTGCCAGCAGCTTAGGTGAGGCGGGAGACACCGGGGAGCTGTTTTTT.

This chain joins TRBV6-6 and TRBJ2-7; possible D gene TRBD2, 6 bases. This CDR3 has 13 residues. Per the germline V gene, CDR1 is MNHNY and CDR2 is SVGAGI (reference sequence). Trimming removed 0 bases at V and 6 bases at J, with 9 bases between. The CDR3 sequence is CASSYSTRPEQYF. CDR3 in DNA: TGTGCCAGCAGTTACTCGACTAGGCCCGAGCAGTACTTC.

The gene calls are TRBV18 and TRBJ1-5, with 8 nucleotides matching TRBD1. CDR3 size: 16 residues. Germline V lookup: CDR1 KGHSH, CDR2 LQKENI. Trimming took 4 bases from V and 3 from J; bases not matched to a gene: 8. Here the CDR3 reads CASSRTGLGVNQPQHF. The CDR3 coding sequence is TGTGCCAGCTCACGGACAGGGTTGGGGGTCAATCAGCCCCAGCATTTT.